A single sample gave rise to the 25 T cell receptor beta chains below, sequenced in a study of blood T cell repertoires in COVID-19. Assay used: immunoSEQ multiplex PCR; TCRdb lists only in-frame clones, some missing. The sample has 150,000 to 200,000 clones, around 90% seen once. Sequencing was performed on PBMCs or T cells enriched from blood (not recorded which). The receptors come from a woman younger than 35 who had recovered from COVID-19.

The chain couples TRBV2 to TRBJ1-1; D remains ambiguous. The germline V and J ends were trimmed by 7 bases and 8 bases, with 11 bases remaining between them. In germline, CDR1 is SNHLY, CDR2 FYNNEI. The CDR3 extends over 11 amino acids. In DNA, the CDR3 is TGTGCCAGCATCTACGGTGCGGAAGCTTTCTTT. Amino acid sequence: CASIYGAEAFF.

J is TRBJ1-4 and V is TRBV27, with 10 bases fitting TRBD1. Germline CDR1 reads MNHEY; CDR2 reads SMNVEV (reference sequence). There are 14 residues in the CDR3. J gave up 8 bases and V 6 bases, and 6 bases lay outside the gene matches. The CDR3 region has the DNA TGTGCCAGCAGACCGACAGGGGGCAGGGAAAAACTGTTTTTT. Its protein product is CASRPTGGREKLFF.

The chain recombines TRBV28 with TRBJ2-1, with TRBD2 identical over 8 bases. The length of the CDR3 is 15 residues. V was clipped by 2 bases and J by 4 bases; unmatched bases: 4. Germline loops: CDR1 MDHEN, CDR2 SYDVKM. The CDR3 DNA reads as TGTGCCAGCAGTTTAAGCGGGGGTAGGTACAATGAGCAGTTCTTC. Translated, it gives CASSLSGGRYNEQFF.

This chain connects TRBV30 to TRBJ1-6, with D possibly being TRBD1 (6 bases). V was pared by 0 bases and J by 7 bases, with 10 bases between. CDR3 length equals 14 residues. Germline V gene data show CDR1 as GTSNPN and CDR2 as SVGIG (reference sequence). The CDR3 is CAWSVGTWNSPLHF. For the CDR3, the DNA is TGTGCCTGGAGTGTCGGGACATGGAATTCACCCCTCCACTTT.

J is TRBJ1-2 and V is TRBV5-3, with D tentatively TRBD1 (6 bases). TRBV5-3 is noted as an ORF with a role that remains uncertain. V lost 4 bases and J lost 6, with 25 bases in between. This CDR3 contains 17 residues. CDR3 loop: CARSQRTAYPVRNGYTF. CDR3 sequence (DNA): TGTGCCAGAAGCCAAAGGACAGCCTATCCCGTTCGGAATGGCTACACCTTC.

Regarding this clone: Within the sample, other DNA sequences also encode this same CDR3. The chain carries TRBV5-1 and TRBJ2-1; 13 bases line up with TRBD2. V trimming: 4 bases; J trimming: 1 base; junction bases outside the gene matches: 2. Germline CDR1 reads SGHRS; CDR2 reads YFSETQ. The CDR3 consists of 16 residues. CDR3: CASSRTSGGSYNEQFF. CDR3 sequence (DNA): TGCGCCAGCAGCCGGACTAGCGGGGGTTCCTACAATGAGCAGTTCTTC.

The chain couples TRBV7-9 to TRBJ1-2; TRBD1 is a possible D gene (6 bases). V was pared by 2 bases and J by 4 bases, with 14 bases between. The CDR3 loop spans 15 amino acids. Germline CDR1 and CDR2: SEHNR and FQNEAQ (reference sequence). CDR3 sequence (DNA): TGTGCCAGCAGCTTATCTACGGGGGGCTCCTATGGCTACACCTTC. Translated: CASSLSTGGSYGYTF.

This chain joins TRBV6-1 and TRBJ1-3; D remains unclear. Germline V CDR1 and CDR2: MNHNS, SASEGT. The ends were cut back, 0 bases at V and 1 base at J, with 4 bases in the middle. CDR3 size: 14 residues. CDR3 sequence reads: CASSEAGSGNTIYF. The CDR3 DNA sequence: TGTGCCAGCAGTGAAGCCGGGTCTGGAAACACCATATATTTT.

The chain uses TRBV6-2 or TRBV6-3 and TRBJ1-2, with a tentative D call TRBD1 (6 bases). This CDR3 is 14 amino acids long. Germline CDR1 and CDR2: MNHEY and SVGEGT. Trimming removed 5 bases at V and 2 bases at J, with 12 bases between. Here the CDR3 reads CASSQTGRNYGYTF. The CDR3 DNA reads TGTGCCAGCAGTCAAACAGGGAGAAACTATGGCTACACCTTC.

V is TRBV4-1 and J is TRBJ2-3; 15 bases agree with TRBD2. Germline assignment: CDR1 MGHRA and CDR2 YSYEKL. V trimming: 4 bases; J trimming: 5 bases; junction bases outside the gene matches: 4. This CDR3 is 16 amino acids long. CDR3 in amino acids: CASSRTSGGAEDTQYF. CDR3 coding DNA: TGCGCCAGCAGCCGGACTAGCGGGGGGGCAGAAGATACGCAGTATTTT.

The rearrangement joins TRBV12-3 or TRBV12-4 to TRBJ1-2; D uncertain. CDR3 length: 13 amino acids. Trimming pared 4 bases from V and 4 bases from J, leaving 10 bases between. CDR3 in amino acids: CASSSQAFYGYTF. The CDR3 nucleotides read TGTGCCAGCAGTTCCCAGGCATTCTATGGCTACACCTTC.

The V gene is TRBV30, the J gene TRBJ1-1; D unresolved. From germline, CDR1 is GTSNPN and CDR2 SVGIG (reference sequence). CDR3 size: 13 residues. V lost 0 bases and J lost 0, with 5 bases in between. For the CDR3, the DNA is TGTGCCTGGAGTGTACAAGTGAACACTGAAGCTTTCTTT. Residues: CAWSVQVNTEAFF.

The V and J genes are TRBV9 and TRBJ2-5; 7 bases match TRBD1. The CDR3 has 15 amino acids. Germline assignment: CDR1 SGDLS and CDR2 YYNGEE. The V gene end was trimmed by 0 bases and the J gene end by 3 bases; junction bases not matched to a gene: 5. Written as DNA, the CDR3 is TGTGCCAGCAGCGTAGGACAGGGAGCTAAAGAGACCCAGTACTTC. This sequence encodes CASSVGQGAKETQYF.

In DNA, the CDR3 is TGTGCCAGCAGCCAAGTGGTAGCGGGGGTCAATGAGCAGTTCTTC. It is translated as CASSQVVAGVNEQFF. The rearrangement uses TRBV3-1 (or the pseudogene TRBV3-2) and TRBJ2-1; 9 positions match TRBD2. With V trimmed by 1 base and J by 6 bases, 4 bases remained unmatched. This CDR3 region has 15 residues. Germline V gene sequence: CDR1 LGHDT, CDR2 YNNKEL (reference sequence).

This chain uses TRBV19 with TRBJ1-2; no clear D. V lost 4 bases and J 4 bases, leaving 16 bases between the germline ends. Germline V gene lookup returns CDR1 LNHDA and CDR2 SQIVND (reference sequence). The CDR3 is made up of 15 amino acids. DNA for the CDR3: TGTGCCAGTAGTAGTACTCCAACGGGGAGCTATGGCTACACCTTC. This encodes CASSSTPTGSYGYTF.

V gene TRBV9 combines with J gene TRBJ2-5, with TRBD2 matching 8 bases. J was trimmed by 3 bases and V by 0 bases; bases with no gene match: 7. This CDR3 spans 16 amino acids. Germline V gene data show CDR1 as SGDLS and CDR2 as YYNGEE. CDR3 sequence (DNA): TGTGCCAGCAGCGTAGGGACCAGCGGGGGTAAAGAGACCCAGTACTTC. Translating it yields CASSVGTSGGKETQYF.

The genes are TRBV5-1 and TRBJ2-5; 9 bases map to TRBD2. V lost 4 bases, J lost 2 bases, and 9 bases stayed unmatched. CDR1 is SGHRS, CDR2 YFSETQ, per germline. The CDR3 length is 16 residues. In DNA, the CDR3 is TGCGCCAGCAGCCCACCGAGACTAGCGGAGCAAGAGACCCAGTACTTC. Its protein is CASSPPRLAEQETQYF.

The chain carries TRBV27 and TRBJ1-5, with 7 bases fitting TRBD1. This CDR3 spans 15 amino acids. V was pared by 5 bases and J by 5 bases, with 9 bases of the junction left unmatched. Germline V gene sequence: CDR1 MNHEY, CDR2 SMNVEV (reference sequence). CDR3 loop: CASSMEGARDQPQHF. Here the CDR3 DNA reads TGTGCCAGCAGTATGGAGGGGGCAAGGGATCAGCCCCAGCATTTT.

This clone has only a few counts. V usage is TRBV12-3 or TRBV12-4 and J usage is TRBJ2-2; 12 bases are shared with TRBD2. After removal of 6 bases from V and 13 bases from J, the junction contained 6 bases not matched to a gene. This CDR3 comprises 13 residues. CDR3 protein: CASRETSGGRLFF. In nucleotides, the CDR3 is TGTGCCAGCAGGGAGACTAGCGGGGGTAGGCTGTTTTTT.

The chain is built from TRBV5-1 and TRBJ1-2; TRBD1 might be the D (5 bases). Between the trimmed V and J ends, which lost 0 bases and 6 bases, there was a span of 12 bases. The CDR3 length is 14 residues. Germline CDR1 is SGHRS and CDR2 is YFSETQ. The CDR3 protein is CASSLGQQQDGYTF. The CDR3 coding sequence is TGCGCCAGCAGCTTGGGACAGCAACAGGATGGCTACACCTTC.

This clone was seen a few times. The V call is TRBV5-8, the J call TRBJ1-5; 8 nucleotides agree with TRBD1. From germline, CDR1 is SGHTS and CDR2 YDEGEE. The CDR3 is made up of 15 amino acids. With 0 bases clipped from V and 7 bases from J, the junction kept 6 bases outside the gene matches. CDR3 region: CASSLGRQGIQPQHF. DNA of the CDR3: TGTGCCAGCAGCTTGGGGCGACAGGGGATCCAGCCCCAGCATTTT.

V and J are TRBV5-1 and TRBJ1-4; the match to TRBD1 covers 7 bases. CDR1 and CDR2 (germline): SGHRS, YFSETQ. This CDR3 is 14 amino acids long. Losses at the gene ends were 4 bases for V and 7 bases for J; bases not matched to a gene: 7. In DNA, the CDR3 is TGCGCCAGCAGCGCCGACAGGGTGGGTGAAAAACTGTTTTTT. It is translated as CASSADRVGEKLFF.

The J gene is TRBJ1-1, the V gene TRBV28; 7 bases match TRBD1. The CDR3 covers 15 residues. With V trimmed by 2 bases and J by 4 bases, 7 bases remained unmatched. The V gene's germline CDR1 is MDHEN and CDR2 SYDVKM. In DNA form, the CDR3 reads TGTGCCAGCAGTTTACCGCAGGGGGAAGGCACTGAAGCTTTCTTT. It codes for CASSLPQGEGTEAFF.

This rearrangement joins TRBV6-1 to TRBJ1-1, with 9 bases aligning to TRBD1. The germline V gene has CDR1 MNHNS and CDR2 SASEGT. The CDR3 loop spans 15 amino acids. Trimming at V came to 3 bases and at J to 1 base, leaving 3 bases not matched to a gene. For the CDR3, the DNA is TGTGCCAGCAGTGAGTGGACAGGGGAGAACACTGAAGCTTTCTTT. Translation: CASSEWTGENTEAFF.

V gene TRBV5-1 combines with J gene TRBJ1-3; 7 nucleotides align to TRBD1. Trimming took 4 bases from V and 2 from J; bases not matched to a gene: 6. The CDR3 is 15 amino acids. CDR1 SGHRS and CDR2 YFSETQ come from the germline V gene. The CDR3 region is CASSLGTVTGNTIYF. The CDR3 nucleotides are TGCGCCAGCAGCCTCGGGACAGTTACTGGAAACACCATATATTTT.